This T cell receptor (beta chain) comes out of a study of blood T cell repertoires in COVID-19. Study summary: PBMCs, B-cell-depleted T cells, or T cells were the source of the cDNA or gDNA that made up the material.

Original data processing: Amplified reference gene primers provided the basis for estimating nucleated cell counts. Only in-frame clones appear in the TCRdb table, and some are missing; sequencing was by immunoSEQ multiplex PCR. V and J calls plus clone size are reproduced from that table; the DNA served to infer D and trimming. The table records approximately 72,000 clones, approximately 89% of them present only once. Germline CDR1 MNHNS, CDR2 SASEGT. Trimming at V came to 2 bases and at J to 6 bases, leaving 9 bases not matched to a gene. The CDR3 contains 16 residues. This clonotype was sampled from a woman over 75 with active or convalescent COVID-19. The V call is TRBV6-1, the J call TRBJ1-5, with 8 bases matching TRBD1. The sequenced material came from peripheral blood. The CDR3 bases are TGTGCCAGCAGTGAAAATACAGGGGGTCCGGGTCAGCCCCAGCATTTT. This sequence encodes CASSENTGGPGQPQHF.